Detailed here is one T cell receptor (beta chain). These data belong to a study of blood T cells in healthy people across ages. Alongside a J-beta primer mix, a sample-barcoded 5' primer served in a second PCR lasting about 7 to 12 cycles. TCRdb reanalysed the 5' RACE reads using MiXCR and keeps one entry per CDR3 protein. The sample records 550,000 to 750,000 distinct CDR3 sequences, about 21% being singletons. The receptor was derived from a man in his 70s in good health. Sequencing input: blood.

The DNA of the CDR3 is TGTGCCAGCAGCGCCGAGACAGGGCGTACGAACACTGAAGCTTTCTTT. Its translation: CASSAETGRTNTEAFF. The chain combines TRBV9 with TRBJ1-1; 7 positions match TRBD1. This CDR3 spans 16 amino acids. Germline V gene data show CDR1 as SGDLS and CDR2 as YYNGEE. Losses at the gene ends were 3 bases for V and 1 base for J; bases not matched to a gene: 9.